This T cell receptor (beta chain) was retrieved from a study of T cell responses to AZD1222 COVID-19 vaccine. General study results and limits: Without day 14 samples, only post-peak T cell repertoires were studied. Donors in the cohort were predominantly white British and more often female, and clonal diversity was possibly underestimated. Elevations in Spike-specific TCR breadth and depth followed administration of two AZD1222 doses.

As to this clone: Its antigen is not known.

Trimming cost V 4 bases and J 3 bases, with 17 bases left between them. The CDR3 length is 15 residues. CDR1 and CDR2 from the germline V gene are SGHRS and YFSETQ. Only in-frame clones appear in the TCRdb table, and some are missing; sequencing was by immunoSEQ multiplex PCR. The sample records about 77,000 clones, roughly 90% being singletons. Recipients boosted at about 4 weeks or about 12 weeks are pooled. V and J are TRBV5-1 and TRBJ2-7; D is perhaps TRBD2 (6 bases). The sequencing here drew on peripheral blood, taken 28 days after the second AZD1222 dose. The sequence came from an adult who received the AZD1222 COVID-19 vaccine. CDR3 sequence: CASSLSGLPYYEQYF. For the CDR3, the DNA is TGCGCCAGCAGCCTATCCGGACTACCTTACTACGAGCAGTACTTC.